This TCR beta chain was captured in a study of cytomegalovirus exposure and HLA in healthy donors. The germline CDR1 and CDR2 sequences are MDHEN and SYDVKM. This CDR3 contains 19 residues. Germline trimming cut 2 bases from V and 4 bases from J; bases unmatched to any gene: 16. Researchers ran the PCR with 60 Vbeta and 13 Jbeta primers. Data came from immunoSEQ multiplex PCR; TCRdb stores just in-frame clones and leaves some out. The table records about 75,000 clones, roughly 86% of them present only once. Sequenced: PBMCs. The TCR was taken from a man aged 18-30 years in good health and CMV-seronegative. J is TRBJ1-5 and V is TRBV28; 8 nucleotides match TRBD1. The CDR3 sequence: CASSLVGQGVTGGNQPQHF. The CDR3 DNA reads as TGTGCCAGCAGTTTAGTCGGACAGGGCGTTACCGGCGGGAATCAGCCCCAGCATTTT.